This T cell receptor beta chain stems from a study of T cells after yellow fever vaccination. Study-wide background: It was SMART-Seq v4 Ultra Low Input that prepared the fractions with low cell numbers.

Study results and limitations: In post-booster samples, most primary-vaccination clones reappeared (approximately 97% CD4, 70% to 90% CD8).

The TCR cDNA carried a universal primer site and UMIs from 5'RACE template switching. One entry per CDR3 protein, called by TCRdb with MiXCR from the 5' RACE reads. Of 300,000 or so distinct CDR3 sequences listed, around 8.1% are singletons. With regard to this clonotype: Its antigen is not known.

The sequencing here drew on PBMCs, taken roughly 45 days after the first yellow fever vaccination. This TCR was sampled from a man aged 18 to 30 who received the YFV17D yellow fever vaccine.

The CDR3 here is CASSFLYSAGANVLTF. The CDR3 DNA reads TGTGCCAGCAGTTTTTTATACTCGGCCGGGGCCAACGTCCTGACTTTC. This chain connects TRBV27 to TRBJ2-6; D uncertain. CDR1 and CDR2 from the germline V gene are MNHEY and SMNVEV (reference sequence). This CDR3 is built from 16 residues. The V and J ends lost 3 bases and 4 bases respectively, with 13 bases between them.